Below are 4 T cell receptor beta chains sequenced from a single sample in a study of blood T cell repertoires in COVID-19. Assay used: immunoSEQ multiplex PCR; TCRdb lists only in-frame clones, some missing. The repertoire has roughly 330,000 clones, 80% to 90% of them found once; the top ten carry over 4%. The specimen sequenced was PBMCs or T cells enriched from blood (not recorded which). These receptors were obtained from a woman in her twenties or thirties who had recovered from COVID-19.

This chain connects TRBV10-3 to TRBJ2-3, with TRBD1 matching 7 bases. Trimming at V came to 3 bases and at J to 6 bases, leaving 6 bases not matched to a gene. Per germline, CDR1 ENHRY and CDR2 SYGVKD. The CDR3 consists of 14 residues. The CDR3 region is CAISESRGIDTQYF. The CDR3 DNA is TGTGCCATCAGTGAATCCAGGGGGATCGATACGCAGTATTTT.

The V call is TRBV18, the J call TRBJ1-1; TRBD1 matches at 8 bases. The CDR3 sequence is 14 residues long. V was pared by 2 bases and J by 6 bases, with 5 bases of the junction left unmatched. From germline, CDR1 is KGHSH and CDR2 LQKENI. The DNA for the CDR3 is TGTGCCAGCTCACCAGCCAGGGGGCCGCCTGAAGCTTTCTTT. This codes for CASSPARGPPEAFF.

V is TRBV5-1 and J is TRBJ1-1; the D is unclear. The CDR3 length is 14 residues. Germline assignment: CDR1 SGHRS and CDR2 YFSETQ. Trimming removed 1 base from V and 6 bases from J, with 13 bases in between. CDR3 in amino acids: CASSLTAGNPEAFF. As DNA, the CDR3 is TGCGCCAGCAGCTTGACCGCGGGTAACCCTGAAGCTTTCTTT.

The rearrangement joins TRBV6-1 to TRBJ1-1; D is possibly TRBD1 (6 bases). The V and J ends lost 6 bases and 1 base respectively, with 9 bases between them. Germline V gene lookup returns CDR1 MNHNS and CDR2 SASEGT. This CDR3 comprises 13 residues. Written as DNA, the CDR3 is TGTGCCAGCAGCGTGGGGGCGAACACTGAAGCTTTCTTT. It yields the protein CASSVGANTEAFF.